Each of the 3 T cell receptor beta chains below was sequenced from the same sample in a study of type 1 regulatory T cells. Study results and caveats: Type 1 regulatory T cells had a more restricted TCR repertoire than non-type 1 regulatory T cells.

TCRdb reanalysed the reads using MiXCR and keeps one entry per CDR3 protein. This sample has tens of thousands of distinct CDR3 sequences, with less than 25% found just once. What these receptors recognize is not known. The sequenced sample consisted of cultured type 1 regulatory T (Tr1) cells, either the whole culture or a sorted fraction (not recorded which). The receptor set was obtained from a human donor in good health.

As concerns this clonotype: At one end, the junction sequence differs from germline, possibly due to a read error. The rearrangement links TRBV30 to TRBJ1-1; a possible D gene is TRBD1 (5 bases). Germline V lookup: CDR1 GTSNPN, CDR2 SVGIG (reference sequence). The CDR3 loop spans 14 amino acids. The CDR3 DNA follows: TGTGTCTGGAGTGTGTCAGGGATCGGGGCTGAAGCTTTCTTT. Its translation: CVWSVSGIGAEAFF.

This clonotype has more than one count but fewer than ten. J is TRBJ2-3 and V is TRBV29-1, with 13 bases aligning to TRBD2. V was pared by 6 bases and J by 2 bases, with 2 bases of the junction left unmatched. The CDR3 has 14 amino acids. Germline V gives CDR1 SQVTM, CDR2 ANQGSEA. The CDR3 loop is CSVGTSGNTDTQYF. The CDR3 region has the DNA TGCAGCGTCGGGACTAGCGGGAACACAGATACGCAGTATTTT.

This clonotype has more than one count but fewer than ten. V is TRBV11-1 and J is TRBJ2-7, with D possibly TRBD2 on 6 matching bases. The CDR3 runs to 13 residues. The germline V and J ends were trimmed by 3 bases and 5 bases, with 11 bases remaining between them. CDR1 SGHAT and CDR2 FQDESV come from the germline V gene (reference sequence). The CDR3 loop is CASSLVGGNEQYF. The CDR3 DNA reads as TGTGCCAGCAGCTTGGTGGGAGGAAACGAGCAGTACTTC.